These 25 T cell receptor beta chains came from one sample sequenced in a study of control samples from healthy donors and cancer patients. The repertoire was sequenced with immunoSEQ multiplex PCR; TCRdb's copy has only in-frame clones and lacks some. The sample lists roughly 100,000 clones; 90% to 95% were seen once. Material: blood. Every receptor here comes from a woman in her 30s in good health.

V usage is TRBV5-8 and J usage is TRBJ1-1; 7 bases line up with TRBD1. Germline lookup yields CDR1 SGHTS and CDR2 YDEGEE. The junction had 6 bases not matched to a gene; V was cut back by 3 bases and J by 1 base. This CDR3 spans 15 amino acids. The CDR3 region has the DNA TGTGCCAGCAGCTACCAGACAGGGACGAACACTGAAGCTTTCTTT. Its protein product is CASSYQTGTNTEAFF.

The CDR3 here is CASSFGQGYEKLFF. CDR3 bases: TGCGCCAGCAGCTTCGGACAGGGGTATGAAAAACTGTTTTTT. V gene TRBV5-1 combines with J gene TRBJ1-4; TRBD1 agrees at 9 bases. Looked up from germline, CDR1 is SGHRS and CDR2 is YFSETQ. The CDR3 runs to 14 residues. Trimming at V came to 2 bases and at J to 6 bases, leaving 2 bases not matched to a gene.

The chain recombines TRBV4-1 with TRBJ2-7, with TRBD2 matching over 8 bases. V was pared by 1 base and J by 6 bases, with 11 bases of the junction left unmatched. This CDR3 is 16 amino acids long. Germline V CDR1 and CDR2: MGHRA, YSYEKL. In DNA form, the CDR3 reads TGCGCCAGCAGCCAAGGGCGAATAGCGGGGCCATTCGAGCAGTACTTC. Protein product: CASSQGRIAGPFEQYF.

Here the CDR3 reads CASSLGRGLRETQYF. The CDR3 DNA is TGCGCCAGCAGCTTGGGGCGGGGGCTTCGAGAGACCCAGTACTTC. The chain is built from TRBV5-1 and TRBJ2-5; maybe TRBD2 (7 bases). The CDR3 consists of 15 residues. V lost 0 bases and J 4 bases, leaving 13 bases between the germline ends. The germline V gene encodes CDR1 SGHRS and CDR2 YFSETQ.

V and J are TRBV7-9 and TRBJ2-7, with TRBD1 as a possible D gene (6 bases). Germline V gives CDR1 SEHNR, CDR2 FQNEAQ (reference sequence). CDR3 length equals 13 residues. Trimming removed 8 bases at V and 5 bases at J, with 16 bases between. The CDR3 nucleotides are TGTGCCAGCCGCGCAGGGGCTTTTGACGAGCAGTACTTC. Residues: CASRAGAFDEQYF.

The chain uses TRBV5-1 and TRBJ1-1; no definite D call. This CDR3 comprises 14 residues. The V end was cut by 4 bases, the J end by 0 bases, with 10 bases between. The germline CDR1 and CDR2 sequences are SGHRS and YFSETQ. The DNA for the CDR3 is TGCGCCAGCAGCCTTCAGGACCTGAACACTGAAGCTTTCTTT. Translated, it gives CASSLQDLNTEAFF.

The chain has TRBV14 and TRBJ2-2; D possibly corresponds to TRBD1 (6 bases). The CDR3 runs to 16 residues. The germline V gene has CDR1 SGHDN and CDR2 FVKESK. Deletions cut 5 bases from V and 0 bases from J, with 13 bases between. The CDR3 DNA reads as TGTGCCAGCAGCAGCAGGGGTCTCGCGAACACCGGGGAGCTGTTTTTT. The encoded protein is CASSSRGLANTGELFF.

V is TRBV5-1 and J is TRBJ2-2, with D possibly TRBD2 on 5 matching bases. CDR1 is SGHRS and CDR2 is YFSETQ in the germline V gene. Between the trimmed V and J ends, which lost 7 bases and 6 bases, there was a span of 19 bases. This CDR3 is 15 amino acids long. The CDR3 here is CASRPPGSMAGELFF. CDR3 in DNA: TGCGCCAGCCGGCCACCGGGGTCCATGGCCGGGGAGCTGTTTTTT.

The chain is built from TRBV7-3 and TRBJ1-1, with unresolved D. This CDR3 spans 15 amino acids. Trimming took off 2 bases at V and 2 bases at J, with 12 bases between the two ends. Germline V CDR1 and CDR2: SGHTA, FQGTGA. CDR3 residues: CASSLAVVGNTEAFF. The CDR3 nucleotides read TGTGCCAGCAGCTTAGCGGTTGTGGGAAACACTGAAGCTTTCTTT.

The chain has TRBV24-1 and TRBJ2-1; D call uncertain. CDR3 length equals 14 residues. V lost 4 bases and J lost 7, with 13 bases in between. Germline CDR1 is KGHDR and CDR2 is SFDVKD. The DNA for the CDR3 is TGTGCCACCAGTGAGGAGAGGAATGGTAATGAGCAGTTCTTC. Amino acid sequence: CATSEERNGNEQFF.

This chain links TRBV5-1 with TRBJ2-1; D may match TRBD1 or TRBD2 (5 bases each). The germline CDR1 and CDR2 sequences are SGHRS and YFSETQ. The CDR3 contains 15 residues. Trimming pared 2 bases from V and 0 bases from J, leaving 9 bases between. The CDR3 loop reads CASSFGGSSYNEQFF. Written as DNA, the CDR3 is TGCGCCAGCAGCTTTGGGGGTAGCTCCTACAATGAGCAGTTCTTC.

The V and J genes are TRBV6-2 or TRBV6-3 and TRBJ1-1; 8 bases line up with TRBD1. Per germline, CDR1 MNHEY and CDR2 SVGEGT. Trimming removed 4 bases from V and 7 bases from J; junction bases left unmatched: 2. CDR3 length: 12 residues. Here the CDR3 DNA reads TGTGCCAGCAGTTGGACAGGGATTGAAGCTTTCTTT. It codes for CASSWTGIEAFF.

This chain links TRBV9 with TRBJ2-2; D remains ambiguous. The length of the CDR3 is 16 residues. CDR1 is SGDLS, CDR2 YYNGEE, per germline. The V end was cut by 4 bases, the J end by 0 bases, with 13 bases between. The CDR3 sequence is CASSPSGSPNTGELFF. DNA of the CDR3: TGTGCCAGCAGCCCTTCCGGCAGCCCGAACACCGGGGAGCTGTTTTTT.

The chain recombines TRBV6-6 with TRBJ1-6, with 10 bases identical to TRBD1. Germline V CDR1 and CDR2: MNHNY, SVGAGI (reference sequence). V lost 6 bases and J lost 6; bases outside the gene matches: 17. The CDR3 consists of 19 residues. The DNA for the CDR3 is TGTGCCAGCAGCTCCCGACAGGGGGCGAGTACTTGGGTTAATTCACCCCTCCACTTT. It is translated as CASSSRQGASTWVNSPLHF.

The J gene is TRBJ1-1, the V gene TRBV28; D is uncertain. CDR1 and CDR2 from the germline V gene are MDHEN and SYDVKM. CDR3 size: 12 residues. V lost 1 base and J lost 3, with 3 bases in between. The CDR3 DNA sequence: TGTGCCAGCAGTTTATCGTACACTGAAGCTTTCTTT. The encoded protein is CASSLSYTEAFF.

V and J are TRBV6-5 and TRBJ1-2; D remains unclear. The germline gives CDR1 MNHEY, CDR2 SVGAGI. This CDR3 comprises 14 residues. Trimming left V 0 bases short and J 2 bases short, with 7 bases between. CDR3 in DNA: TGTGCCAGCAGTTACTCATGGGGAAACTATGGCTACACCTTC. Translating gives CASSYSWGNYGYTF.

The V gene is TRBV9, the J gene TRBJ1-4; 10 bases are shared with TRBD1. The CDR3 is 14 residues long. With 4 bases clipped from V and 8 bases from J, the junction kept 5 bases outside the gene matches. The V gene's germline CDR1 is SGDLS and CDR2 YYNGEE. The CDR3 nucleotides read TGTGCCAGCAGCCTGGGACAGGGGCGGGAAAAACTGTTTTTT. It translates to CASSLGQGREKLFF.

CDR3 in amino acids: CASSQDPAGGYTF. The CDR3 coding sequence is TGTGCCAGCAGCCAGGACCCTGCTGGTGGCTACACCTTC. The chain combines TRBV14 with TRBJ1-2, with D unresolved. The CDR3 contains 13 residues. V was cut by 3 bases and J by 7 bases, with 12 bases left in between. Germline V lookup: CDR1 SGHDN, CDR2 FVKESK.

The chain carries TRBV20-1 and TRBJ1-6; D unresolved. The CDR3 consists of 13 residues. From germline, CDR1 is DFQATT and CDR2 SNEGSKA (reference sequence). Deletions cut 4 bases from V and 5 bases from J, with 9 bases between. The CDR3 spells CSATDTHNSPLHF. CDR3 DNA: TGCAGTGCTACTGACACCCATAATTCACCCCTCCACTTT.

This sequence joins TRBV6-1 and TRBJ2-1, with 12 bases that match TRBD1. Germline-derived CDR1 and CDR2 are MNHNS and SASEGT. This CDR3 comprises 19 residues. J gave up 4 bases and V 4 bases, and 14 bases lay outside the gene matches. The CDR3 region is CASSGDRGRVGGIYNEQFF. Here the CDR3 DNA reads TGTGCCAGCAGTGGGGACAGGGGGCGAGTCGGAGGTATATACAATGAGCAGTTCTTC.

The rearrangement uses TRBV10-2 and TRBJ2-5; D call uncertain. Per germline, CDR1 WSHSY and CDR2 SAAADI. The CDR3 is made up of 12 amino acids. V was trimmed by 5 bases and J by 1 base, leaving 5 bases between them. CDR3 sequence: CASSPVQETQYF. The CDR3 nucleotides are TGCGCCAGCAGTCCTGTCCAAGAGACCCAGTACTTC.

This chain joins TRBV5-1 and TRBJ1-4; D is possibly TRBD1 (6 bases). Trimming removed 2 bases at V and 8 bases at J, with 13 bases between. Germline values: CDR1 SGHRS, CDR2 YFSETQ. The CDR3 is 14 residues long. CDR3 in amino acids: CASSFRGRLEKLFF. CDR3 DNA: TGCGCCAGCAGCTTCCGGGGGCGCTTGGAAAAACTGTTTTTT.

The J gene is TRBJ2-3, the V gene TRBV10-2, with 8 bases fitting TRBD1. The length of the CDR3 is 13 residues. V lost 7 bases and J lost 5; bases outside the gene matches: 5. Germline V gene sequence: CDR1 WSHSY, CDR2 SAAADI. The CDR3 spells CASKGTGGDTQYF. CDR3 bases: TGCGCCAGCAAGGGGACAGGAGGAGATACGCAGTATTTT.

This rearrangement joins TRBV4-1 to TRBJ1-5; 7 positions match TRBD1. Germline CDR1 reads MGHRA; CDR2 reads YSYEKL. CDR3 length equals 15 residues. After removal of 5 bases from V and 5 bases from J, the junction contained 9 bases not matched to a gene. CDR3: CASSETQGSDQPQHF. The CDR3 DNA follows: TGCGCCAGCAGCGAAACACAGGGGTCGGATCAGCCCCAGCATTTT.

The V and J genes are TRBV20-1 and TRBJ2-3; D gene ambiguous. V dropped 1 base and J dropped 6 bases, with 5 bases sitting between them. This CDR3 has 11 residues. Germline lookup yields CDR1 DFQATT and CDR2 SNEGSKA (reference sequence). The CDR3 is CSARVADTQYF. The CDR3 nucleotides read TGCAGTGCTAGAGTAGCCGATACGCAGTATTTT.